This T cell receptor beta chain was recorded in a study of neurological immune-mediated disorders. This clonotype was observed at least ten times. The antigen is undetermined. Study-wide findings and caveats: None of the CDR3 amino acid sequences in expanded clones turned up in more than one subject, which points to private repertoires in all groups.

TCRdb reanalysed the 5' RACE reads using MiXCR and keeps one entry per CDR3 protein. Here the sample spans 64,000 or so distinct CDR3 sequences, 10% being singletons. The time point is: longitudinal time-point 1 (baseline). Germline V lookup: CDR1 MNHEY, CDR2 SMNVEV (reference sequence). Trimming cost V 6 bases and J 4 bases; bases outside gene matches: 9. The CDR3 is 15 amino acids. This chain links TRBV27 with TRBJ1-5, with TRBD1 matching 7 bases. The source of this sequence is a man aged 25 to 40 in good health. The sample taken for sequencing was PBMCs. The DNA of the CDR3 is TGTGCCAGCAGGCCCCAGGGGGTCACAAATCAGCCCCAGCATTTT. Residues: CASRPQGVTNQPQHF.